One and the same sample provided the 12 T cell receptor beta chains below, sequenced in a study of glioma-infiltrating T cells after dendritic cell vaccination. Using immunoSEQ multiplex PCR, the repertoire was profiled, and TCRdb retains in-frame clones only, with some absent. The table lists approximately 100,000 clones, 79% of them singletons. Here the sequenced sample was blood, taken before dendritic cell vaccination. These receptors all stem from a human donor with glioblastoma.

The chain links TRBV28 to TRBJ2-3, with D uncertain. The CDR3 is made up of 15 amino acids. Trimming removed 7 bases from V and 2 bases from J, with 16 bases in between. CDR1 MDHEN and CDR2 SYDVKM come from the germline V gene. The CDR3 DNA reads TGTGCCAGCAATCGCCTAGAGCCGAACACAGATACGCAGTATTTT. This translates into CASNRLEPNTDTQYF.

The gene calls are TRBV27 and TRBJ2-3, with D tentatively TRBD2 (5 bases). V gave up 2 bases and J gave up 5 bases, with 11 bases separating them. This CDR3 is 14 amino acids long. Per germline, CDR1 MNHEY and CDR2 SMNVEV (reference sequence). The CDR3 bases are TGTGCCAGCAGTTTAGTTAGCGAGGGAGATACGCAGTATTTT. Its translation: CASSLVSEGDTQYF.

The chain uses TRBV5-1 and TRBJ2-1; no clear D gene. Germline V CDR1 and CDR2: SGHRS, YFSETQ. Trimming removed 0 bases from V and 0 bases from J, with 4 bases in between. This CDR3 is 14 amino acids long. The CDR3 nucleotides read TGCGCCAGCAGCTTGGCCTCCTCCTACAATGAGCAGTTCTTC. It codes for CASSLASSYNEQFF.

This clone was seen a single time. The genes are TRBV7-3 and TRBJ2-3; 7 nucleotides align to TRBD1. The V segment lost 5 bases and the J segment 2 bases; nucleotides outside the gene matches: 7. The germline V gene encodes CDR1 SGHTA and CDR2 FQGTGA. The length of the CDR3 is 15 residues. CDR3 DNA sequence: TGTGCCAGCAGCGACAGGGTCGGGCACACAGATACGCAGTATTTT. This translates into CASSDRVGHTDTQYF. Full variable domain (remainder filled in from reference TRBV7-3 and TRBJ2-3): GAGVSQTPSNKVTEKGKYVELRCDPISGHTALYWYRQSLGQGPEFLIYFQGTGAADDSGLPNDRFFAVRPEGSVSTLKIQRTERGDSAVYLCASSDRVGHTDTQYFGPGTRLTVL.

V gene TRBV5-1 combines with J gene TRBJ2-2; D might be TRBD1 (5 bases). The CDR3 is 16 residues long. CDR1 is SGHRS and CDR2 is YFSETQ in the germline V gene. V lost 4 bases to trimming and J lost 2 bases, with 15 bases between them. The CDR3 loop is CASSGMGLFNTGELFF. Written as DNA, the CDR3 is TGCGCCAGCAGCGGAATGGGGCTGTTTAACACCGGGGAGCTGTTTTTT.

The genes are TRBV9 and TRBJ1-2, with D possibly being TRBD1 (5 bases). This CDR3 region has 11 residues. From germline, CDR1 is SGDLS and CDR2 YYNGEE. Trimming shortened V by 0 bases and J by 8 bases, and 5 bases separated the two germline ends. This CDR3 is CASSVAGGYTF. DNA for the CDR3: TGTGCCAGCAGCGTAGCAGGGGGCTACACCTTC.

This chain links TRBV19 with TRBJ2-5; 9 bases align to TRBD1. CDR3 length equals 15 residues. From germline, CDR1 is LNHDA and CDR2 SQIVND (reference sequence). J was trimmed by 1 base and V by 4 bases; bases with no gene match: 4. The CDR3 is CASSTGTGLQETQYF. The CDR3 DNA is TGTGCCAGTAGTACCGGGACAGGGCTCCAAGAGACCCAGTACTTC. Filled out from reference TRBV19 and TRBJ2-5, the complete variable domain reads DGGITQSPKYLFRKEGQNVTLSCEQNLNHDAMYWYRQDPGQGLRLIYYSQIVNDFQKGDIAEGYSVSREKKESFPLTVTSAQKNPTAFYLCASSTGTGLQETQYFGPGTRLLVL.

The V gene is TRBV19, the J gene TRBJ1-5, with D unclear. V was clipped by 2 bases and J by 7 bases, with 9 bases between them. Per germline, CDR1 LNHDA and CDR2 SQIVND (reference sequence). This CDR3 spans 13 amino acids. The CDR3 loop is CASSIIEGQPQHF. CDR3 DNA sequence: TGTGCCAGTAGTATAATCGAGGGACAGCCCCAGCATTTT.

The chain employs TRBV10-3 and TRBJ1-2, with D hard to call. CDR1 and CDR2 (germline): ENHRY, SYGVKD. The CDR3 is made up of 14 amino acids. Trimming pared 4 bases from V and 8 bases from J, leaving 17 bases between. The CDR3 region is CAISVGSSRKGYTF. CDR3 nucleotide sequence: TGTGCCATCAGTGTCGGGTCCAGTAGGAAGGGCTACACCTTC.

This sequence joins TRBV5-1 and TRBJ2-7; TRBD2 matches at 11 bases. Trimming cost V 4 bases and J 6 bases; bases outside gene matches: 6. Germline CDR1 and CDR2: SGHRS and YFSETQ. The CDR3 is made up of 14 amino acids. CDR3 sequence reads: CASSGSGLAAEQYF. CDR3 nucleotide sequence: TGCGCCAGCAGCGGTTCGGGACTAGCGGCCGAGCAGTACTTC.

V and J are TRBV6-5 and TRBJ2-7, with D possibly being TRBD2 (5 bases). Trimming left V 5 bases short and J 1 base short, with 6 bases between. Germline V lookup: CDR1 MNHEY, CDR2 SVGAGI. The CDR3 is 12 residues long. The DNA for the CDR3 is TGTGCCAGCAGTCCGGGGTCCTACGAGCAGTACTTC. Residues: CASSPGSYEQYF.

The chain is built from TRBV9 and TRBJ2-1; 13 bases are a match to TRBD2. Germline values: CDR1 SGDLS, CDR2 YYNGEE. The junction had 7 bases not matched to a gene; V was cut back by 1 base and J by 6 bases. This CDR3 has 17 residues. The CDR3 DNA follows: TGTGCCAGCAGCGTAACCCCAGGGACTAGCGGGGCCAATGAGCAGTTCTTC. This sequence encodes CASSVTPGTSGANEQFF.